Below, 8 T cell receptor beta chains from the same sample are listed, as sequenced in a study of regulatory T cells in long-lasting Graves disease. Stated time point: persistent/refractory GD, antithyroid drugs over 5 years with positive TRAb. TCR sequences were obtained from RNA taken from PBMCs. iRepertoire HTBI primers and Arm-PCR of CDR3 regions built TCR beta libraries. TCRdb reprocessed the multiplex PCR reads with MiXCR, giving one entry per CDR3 protein. The sample has 250,000 to 300,000 distinct CDR3 sequences, roughly a fifth seen once; the top ten hold around three fifths. The source was peripheral blood mononuclear cells (PBMCs), collected when the disease was refractory, from a patient treated with antithyroid drugs. These receptors came from a female donor with Graves disease.

The sample holds a few counts of this clonotype. The rearrangement joins TRBV6-1 to TRBJ2-7; the D gene is possibly TRBD2 (5 bases). The CDR3 is 16 amino acids. The germline V gene encodes CDR1 MNHNS and CDR2 SASEGT. V was shortened by 1 base and J by 6 bases, with 19 bases between the two germline ends. The CDR3 region is CASSEGLFFNAGEQYF. In DNA form, the CDR3 reads TGTGCCAGCAGTGAAGGCCTGTTTTTTAATGCGGGCGAGCAGTACTTC.

This clonotype was detected many times. The genes are TRBV12-3 or TRBV12-4 and TRBJ2-2; the D gene is possibly TRBD1 (5 bases). CDR3 length: 16 residues. Trimming cost V 6 bases and J 4 bases, with 18 bases left between them. The CDR3 nucleotides are TGTGCCAGCAGACGTACAGGATACACGGGCACCGGGGAGCTGTTTTTT. Protein: CASRRTGYTGTGELFF.

This clonotype appeared many times. This rearrangement joins TRBV28 to TRBJ1-2; D unresolved. Between the trimmed V and J ends, which lost 6 bases and 4 bases, there was a span of 6 bases. The CDR3 sequence is 11 residues long. Germline V CDR1 and CDR2: MDHEN, SYDVKM. The CDR3 loop reads CASSYSYGYTF. For the CDR3, the DNA is TGTGCCAGCAGCTACAGCTATGGCTACACCTTC.

V is TRBV20-1 and J is TRBJ2-1, with 8 positions matching TRBD2. Germline lookup yields CDR1 DFQATT and CDR2 SNEGSKA (reference sequence). The CDR3 totals 15 residues. V lost 3 bases, J lost 3 bases, and 7 bases stayed unmatched. As DNA, the CDR3 is TGCAGTGCTAGTAACCCGGGAGGGAACTACAATGAGCAGTTCTTC. It encodes CSASNPGGNYNEQFF.

This clonotype has more than one count but fewer than ten. The chain employs TRBV19 and TRBJ1-1, with D tentatively TRBD1 (5 bases). This CDR3 region has 15 residues. Trimming pared 3 bases from V and 0 bases from J, leaving 11 bases between. From germline, CDR1 is LNHDA and CDR2 SQIVND (reference sequence). The DNA of the CDR3 is TGTGCCAGTAGTATCGTAGACAGCATGAACACTGAAGCTTTCTTT. The encoded protein is CASSIVDSMNTEAFF.

This clonotype has a count of ten or more. The chain is built from TRBV29-1 and TRBJ1-1, with D maybe TRBD1 (5 bases). Trimming removed 4 bases from V and 5 bases from J, with 17 bases in between. This CDR3 has 14 residues. Germline V gene sequence: CDR1 SQVTM, CDR2 ANQGSEA. Written as DNA, the CDR3 is TGCAGCGTTGCCAGGGCGCAGTACGGAACTGAAGCTTTCTTT. Translated: CSVARAQYGTEAFF.

In this sample, this clonotype turned up many times. This chain uses TRBV29-1 with TRBJ1-4, with TRBD1 matching 7 bases. This CDR3 spans 13 amino acids. CDR1 is SQVTM and CDR2 is ANQGSEA in the germline V gene. V dropped 6 bases and J dropped 7; count of bases not matched to a gene: 8. The CDR3 nucleotides read TGCAGCGTGAGACAGGGAGGGACTGAAAAACTGTTTTTT. Amino acids: CSVRQGGTEKLFF.

V and J are TRBV3-1 and TRBJ1-2; 10 nucleotides match TRBD1. The CDR3 is 15 amino acids. The germline V gene has CDR1 LGHDT and CDR2 YNNKEL (reference sequence). The V gene end was trimmed by 4 bases and the J gene end by 0 bases; junction bases not matched to a gene: 2. The CDR3 sequence is CASSRDRGSNYGYTF. The CDR3 nucleotides are TGTGCCAGCAGCCGGGACAGGGGATCTAACTATGGCTACACCTTC.